This T cell receptor (beta chain) was recovered during a study of T cells in Graves' hyperthyroidism and ophthalmopathy. Whole-study results and caveats: Peripheral blood also featured most of the thyroid clonotypes expanded above 0.001. From stable hyperthyroidism, ophthalmopathy was separated by a 13 V-J model.

Deletions cut 0 bases from V and 2 bases from J, with 9 bases between. This CDR3 has 15 residues. Germline CDR1 is SGDLS and CDR2 is YYNGEE. RNA transcripts yielded amplified TCR beta CDR3 regions. Initially, a first-round RT-PCR of the TCR CDR3 employed the HTBI primer set. TCRdb re-called the multiplex PCR reads through MiXCR, storing one row per CDR3 protein. There are hundreds of thousands of distinct CDR3 sequences in the sample; around 20% occur only once, and roughly 40% lies in the top ten. As regards this clonotype: No antigen is known for it.

This sequence joins TRBV9 and TRBJ2-1; TRBD2 might be the D (5 bases). This clonotype originated in a man aged 50 to 59 with Graves' ophthalmopathy. The specimen was blood. The CDR3, as DNA: TGTGCCAGCAGCGTAGGGGCGGGCGCCTACAATGAGCAGTTCTTC. Protein product: CASSVGAGAYNEQFF. Full variable domain (outside the CDR3, taken from reference TRBV9 and TRBJ2-1): DSGVTQTPKHLITATGQRVTLRCSPRSGDLSVYWYQQSLDQGLQFLIQYYNGEERAKGNILERFSAQQFPDLHSELNLSSLELGDSALYFCASSVGAGAYNEQFFGPGTRLTVL.